This T cell receptor beta chain was retrieved from a study of CD8+CD57+ T cells in acquired aplastic anemia (dated by TCRdb to between 2017 and 2018). General notes on the study: A mean of roughly 2.9 ug of DNA, ranging from roughly 0.2 to 30 ug, was extracted from sorted CD4+ and CD8+ cells. Mean read counts for healthy donor samples were 8.5 million to 10.8 million for CD4+ cells and about 12 million for CD8+ cells.

On this clonotype itself: Its recognized antigen is unknown. Per-base qualities were not stored, and no clone one base away is much larger.

Genomic DNA was used as template for profiling of TCR beta VDJ combinations and CDR3 sequences. An Illumina HiSeq 2000 was used for TCR repertoire sequencing. As for the authors' bioinformatics: TRBV/TRBJ rearrangement plots, CDR3 size and DJ length profiles, and Simpson's diversity index were used to assess repertoires. The immunodominant clone was defined as the most abundant DNA sequence in deep sequencing data. CDR3 amino acid sequences were checked for sharing between subjects and were compared against published repertoires and the VDJdb database. TCRdb took the public reads, trimmed them with fastp at Q25, ran MiXCR for clone calling and kept in-frame beta chains. Each record represents a unique CDR3 protein, reported with the most common genes and DNA among its rows. What appears here as the V and J calls and clone size reflects TCRdb's work, not the paper's. This sample holds roughly 130,000 distinct CDR3 sequences; roughly 50% were observed only once. The top ten hold 2.5% to 3% of the sample.

The germline V gene gives CDR1 as SGHRS and CDR2 as YFSETQ. At the junction V is shortened by 4 bases and J by 5 bases; bases outside the gene matches: 9. The CDR3 spans 15 residues, from the cysteine through the phenylalanine. CDR3 DNA only is kept here, 45 bases in frame from base 1. The study deep-sequenced TCR repertoires of sorted CD4+ and CD8+ blood T cells from severe aplastic anemia patients and healthy subjects. Ficoll-Paque density gradient centrifugation was used to isolate peripheral blood mononuclear cells. Before DNA extraction, CD4+ and CD8+ T cells were sorted with FACS or magnetic beads. What the work shows at the level of the full study, not this receptor alone: CD8+ Simpson's diversity did not differ significantly between patients and healthy controls (P=0.060). Although some 28 CD8+ CDR3 sequences were shared by patients and controls, these sequences appeared highly expressed in patients and within the immunodominant clones of patients.

The sequencing sample was made of sorted CD4+, CD8+, or CD8+CD57+ T cells (not recorded which) from PBMCs. The rearranged segments are TRBV5-1 and TRBJ2-5; 9 central nucleotides agree with TRBD1. This clonotype originated in a human donor in good health, serving as a control. The DNA reads TGCGCCAGCAGCCCATGGACAGGGGATTATGAGACCCAGTACTTC. The encoded protein is CASSPWTGDYETQYF.